The clone carrying this T cell receptor (beta chain) was seen many times. Its antigen remains unknown. The data belong to a study of shared clonotypes between healthy human individuals. Study-wide points: Tissues were not sampled, only blood, and their repertoires likely differ. What naive subsets generally showed was a larger estimated richness than memory subsets showed. The rarefaction results pointed to incomplete sorted-subset sequencing despite large depth.

Using about 0.2 ug DNA, around 30,000 T cell genomes, the sorted-subset replicate PCRs were run. Measured with immunoSEQ multiplex PCR; TCRdb has only the in-frame clones, and not every one. Here the sample spans roughly 1 million clones, 75% being singletons. V was cut by 2 bases and J by 1 base, with 11 bases left in between. This CDR3 comprises 15 residues. CDR1 and CDR2 from the germline V gene are SEHNR and FQNEAQ (reference sequence). The sample was memory CD4+ T cells sorted from blood. The subset here: CD45RA-negative fraction. This TCR came from a young man in good health. The gene calls are TRBV7-9 and TRBJ1-1; D is unclear. The CDR3, as DNA: TGTGCCAGCAGCTTATTTCTGGGCCCGAACACTGAAGCTTTCTTT. Protein product: CASSLFLGPNTEAFF.